This T cell receptor (beta chain) derives from a study of technical replicates of blood from a handful of donors. CDR3 length: 12 amino acids. Trimming cost V 2 bases and J 4 bases, with 6 bases left between them. CDR1 and CDR2 (germline): GTSNPN, SVGIG (reference sequence). Only in-frame clones appear in the TCRdb table, and some are missing; sequencing was by immunoSEQ multiplex PCR. This sample has under 95,000 clones, with around 93% found just once. The J gene is TRBJ2-1, the V gene TRBV30, with D unclear. Sequencing was done on a sample of T cells isolated from PBMCs. The TCR sequence derives from a human donor in good health. The CDR3 reads CAWSPEYNEQFF. The CDR3 bases are TGTGCCTGGAGTCCTGAGTACAATGAGCAGTTCTTC.